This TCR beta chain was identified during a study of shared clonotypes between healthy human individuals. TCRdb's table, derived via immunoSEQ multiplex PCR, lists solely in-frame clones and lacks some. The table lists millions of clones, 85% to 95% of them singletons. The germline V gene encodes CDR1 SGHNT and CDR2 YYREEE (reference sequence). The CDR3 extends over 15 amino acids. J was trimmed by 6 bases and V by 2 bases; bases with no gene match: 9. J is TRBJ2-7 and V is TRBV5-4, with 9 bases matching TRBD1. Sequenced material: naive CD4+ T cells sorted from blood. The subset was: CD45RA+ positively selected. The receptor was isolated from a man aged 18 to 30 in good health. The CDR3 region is CASSLLSQGAFEQYF. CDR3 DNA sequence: TGTGCCAGCAGCTTATTATCACAGGGGGCATTCGAGCAGTACTTC.